Each of the 9 T cell receptor beta chains below was sequenced from the same sample in a study of PD-L1 blockade in urothelial cancer. TCRdb's copy holds only in-frame clones and misses some; the assay was immunoSEQ multiplex PCR. The sample holds some 45,000 clones, roughly 84% seen once. The sample's time point: pretreatment peripheral blood. The sequenced sample was PBMCs, obtained around atezolizumab (anti-PD-L1) treatment. The receptors derive from a donor over 35 with urothelial cancer.

This chain joins TRBV11-3 and TRBJ2-7, with 7 nucleotides matching TRBD2. Looked up from germline, CDR1 is SGHNT and CDR2 is YENEEA. Trimming cost V 4 bases and J 4 bases; bases outside gene matches: 10. The CDR3 has 15 amino acids. In DNA form, the CDR3 reads TGTGCCAGCAGCTCAAGAACTGGGGGGGGGTACGAGCAGTACTTC. It is translated as CASSSRTGGGYEQYF.

By share of the sample, this clone is medium-sized. The chain employs TRBV25-1 and TRBJ2-7, with no clear D. V lost 4 bases, J lost 6 bases, and 13 bases lay in between. The CDR3 is 13 amino acids. Germline CDR1 and CDR2: MGHDK and SYGVNS. This CDR3 reads CASSGAGWAEQYF. Here the CDR3 DNA reads TGTGCCAGCAGTGGGGCAGGATGGGCCGAGCAGTACTTC.

This clone was seen just once. For the CDR3, the DNA is TGTGCCAGCAGTTTACGGCTGGCGGGGAACAATGAGCAGTTCTTC. It specifies CASSLRLAGNNEQFF. The chain carries TRBV27 and TRBJ2-1, with D tentatively TRBD2 (6 bases). Germline-derived CDR1 and CDR2 are MNHEY and SMNVEV (reference sequence). The CDR3 runs 15 residues. V was trimmed by 2 bases and J by 5 bases, leaving 13 bases between them.

This clone is classed as medium-sized. V and J are TRBV29-1 and TRBJ1-2; no clear D gene. V lost 6 bases, J lost 8 bases, and 10 bases lay in between. Germline lookup yields CDR1 SQVTM and CDR2 ANQGSEA. The CDR3 has 10 residues. CDR3 bases: TGCAGCGTGGCCGTCGAAGGCTACACCTTC. Translating it yields CSVAVEGYTF. The variable domain in full, with the rest retrieved from reference TRBV29-1 and TRBJ1-2, is SAVISQKPSRDICQRGTSLTIQCQVDSQVTMMFWYRQQPGQSLTLIATANQGSEATYESGFVIDKFPISRPNLTFSTLTVSNMSPEDSSIYLCSVAVEGYTFGSGTRLTVV.

The chain has TRBV11-3 and TRBJ1-3; D is uncertain. The CDR3 length is 17 residues. Germline CDR1 SGHNT, CDR2 YENEEA. V was cut by 0 bases and J by 0 bases, with 12 bases left in between. The CDR3 region has the DNA TGTGCCAGCAGCTTAGAGTTGGAGGGCCGCTCTGGAAACACCATATATTTT. This gives the protein CASSLELEGRSGNTIYF.

This clone was recorded only once. This chain links TRBV29-1 with TRBJ2-5, with 9 bases fitting TRBD1. Germline CDR1 reads SQVTM; CDR2 reads ANQGSEA. The CDR3 runs 14 residues. J was trimmed by 4 bases and V by 0 bases; bases with no gene match: 3. CDR3 bases: TGCAGCGTTGAAGATTTGGGACAGGGAGAGACCCAGTACTTC. Translating it yields CSVEDLGQGETQYF.

This sequence joins TRBV7-8 and TRBJ1-1, with 8 bases matching TRBD1. Germline V gene sequence: CDR1 SGHVS, CDR2 FQNEAQ. This CDR3 region has 15 residues. The trim removed 0 bases at V and 7 bases at J, leaving 7 bases unmatched. CDR3 in amino acids: CASSLAGGQAYEAFF. The CDR3 DNA reads as TGTGCCAGCAGCTTAGCCGGGGGACAGGCATATGAAGCTTTCTTT.

The V and J genes are TRBV6-6 and TRBJ2-1; 9 nucleotides match TRBD2. The ends lost 8 bases at V and 6 bases at J; junction bases unmatched: 8. The CDR3 runs to 14 residues. Per germline, CDR1 MNHNY and CDR2 SVGAGI (reference sequence). The CDR3 DNA sequence: TGTGCCAGCCTTTCCCCGACTAGCGGCAATGAGCAGTTCTTC. Translated: CASLSPTSGNEQFF.

V and J are TRBV7-9 and TRBJ2-3, with D possibly TRBD2 on 5 matching bases. Between the trimmed V and J ends, which lost 5 bases and 9 bases, there was a span of 12 bases. The germline V gene has CDR1 SEHNR and CDR2 FQNEAQ (reference sequence). The CDR3 loop spans 12 amino acids. This CDR3 is CASSPRGRTQYF. The CDR3 DNA reads as TGTGCCAGCAGCCCCCGGGGTAGGACGCAGTATTTT.